Presented here are 2 T cell receptor beta chains from one specimen sequenced in a study of blood T cell repertoires in COVID-19. The protocol was immunoSEQ multiplex PCR, while the TCRdb copy is restricted to in-frame clones and leaves out a portion. The table shows 250,000 to 350,000 clones, with around 86% occurring only once. The sequenced sample consisted of peripheral blood. Receptors were obtained from a woman aged 30 to 39 who had recovered from COVID-19.

The chain carries TRBV7-2 and TRBJ2-5; TRBD2 matches 12 bases. Germline values: CDR1 SGHTA, CDR2 FQGNSA. J was trimmed by 7 bases and V by 5 bases; bases with no gene match: 17. The CDR3 consists of 18 residues. CDR3 DNA sequence: TGTGCCAGCAGCAAAGAACTAGCGGGGGGAGGAATATCGGGGACCCAGTACTTC. Amino acid sequence: CASSKELAGGGISGTQYF. Full variable domain (missing parts from reference TRBV7-2 and TRBJ2-5): GAGVSQSPSNKVTEKGKDVELRCDPISGHTALYWYRQSLGQGLEFLIYFQGNSAPDKSGLPSDRFSAERTGGSVSTLTIQRTQQEDSAVYLCASSKELAGGGISGTQYFGPGTRLLVL.

The chain links TRBV2 to TRBJ2-7; TRBD1 agrees at 7 bases. This CDR3 is built from 12 residues. The ends lost 8 bases at V and 2 bases at J; junction bases unmatched: 3. Germline V gene lookup returns CDR1 SNHLY and CDR2 FYNNEI. Here the CDR3 reads CASSDRAYEQYF. For the CDR3, the DNA is TGTGCCAGCTCTGACAGGGCCTACGAGCAGTACTTC.